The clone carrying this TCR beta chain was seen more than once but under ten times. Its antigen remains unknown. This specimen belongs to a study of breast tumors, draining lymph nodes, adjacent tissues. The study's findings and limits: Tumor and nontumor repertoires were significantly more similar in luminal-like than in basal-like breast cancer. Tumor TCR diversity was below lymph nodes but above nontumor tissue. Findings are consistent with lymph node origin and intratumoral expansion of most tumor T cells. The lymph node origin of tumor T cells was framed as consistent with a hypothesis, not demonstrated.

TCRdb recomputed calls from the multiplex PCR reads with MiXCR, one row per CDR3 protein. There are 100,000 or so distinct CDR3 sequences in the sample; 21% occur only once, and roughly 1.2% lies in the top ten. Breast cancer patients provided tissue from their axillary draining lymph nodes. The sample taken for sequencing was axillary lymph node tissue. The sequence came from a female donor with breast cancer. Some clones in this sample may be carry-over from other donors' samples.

CDR3 sequence reads: CASLPYPLFNYGYTF. CDR3 nucleotide sequence: TGTGCCAGCCTACCCTACCCCCTTTTTAACTATGGCTACACCTTC. This rearrangement joins TRBV18 to TRBJ1-2, with D uncertain. Trimming removed 8 bases from V and 1 base from J, with 17 bases in between. Germline V CDR1 and CDR2: KGHSH, LQKENI. CDR3 length equals 15 residues.